These 20 T cell receptor beta chains came from one sample sequenced in a study of T cell repertoires in cytomegalovirus infection. MiXCR, applied by TCRdb to the reads, yields one record per CDR3 protein. The profile covers approximately 1,000,000 distinct CDR3 sequences, with approximately 32% appearing a single time and under 15% taken by the ten largest. Their antigens are not known. The source was cultured CD8+ T cells from PBMCs, collected from culture after CMV antigen stimulation. These receptors all come from a human donor in good health (CMV status not recorded). Some clones in this sample may be carry-over from other donors' samples.

The chain couples TRBV27 to TRBJ2-7; 7 bases line up with TRBD1. The germline V gene encodes CDR1 MNHEY and CDR2 SMNVEV (reference sequence). CDR3 length equals 14 residues. V trimming: 5 bases; J trimming: 2 bases; junction bases outside the gene matches: 6. In DNA, the CDR3 is TGTGCCAGCAGTCCCGGGACAGAAGCCTACGAGCAGTACTTC. Translation: CASSPGTEAYEQYF.

This chain joins TRBV6-2 or TRBV6-3 and TRBJ1-6, with unresolved D. The CDR3 sequence is 17 residues long. V lost 4 bases to trimming and J lost 7 bases, with 20 bases between them. Germline CDR1 and CDR2: MNHEY and SVGEGT. CDR3 residues: CASSLRMASVGNSPLHF. CDR3 bases: TGTGCCAGCAGTTTACGTATGGCCTCAGTGGGGAATTCACCCCTCCACTTT.

This clonotype was recorded a few times. This rearrangement joins TRBV6-2 or TRBV6-3 to TRBJ1-3; the D is unclear. This CDR3 comprises 14 residues. Trimming shortened V by 0 bases and J by 3 bases, and 6 bases separated the two germline ends. The germline gives CDR1 MNHEY, CDR2 SVGEGT. The CDR3 nucleotides read TGTGCCAGCAGTTACTCGGACGGTGGAAACACCATATATTTT. This translates into CASSYSDGGNTIYF.

This clonotype has just a few counts. The J gene is TRBJ2-3, the V gene TRBV6-6; TRBD2 matches 9 bases. Trimming removed 1 base from V and 2 bases from J; junction bases left unmatched: 16. Germline loops: CDR1 MNHNY, CDR2 SVGAGI (reference sequence). The CDR3 extends over 20 amino acids. The CDR3 DNA follows: TGTGCCAGCAGTTACTACGCTAGCGGGGCAACTCTGGGGGTCACAGATACGCAGTATTTT. Translating it yields CASSYYASGATLGVTDTQYF.

The rearrangement links TRBV6-5 to TRBJ2-4; 7 bases are shared with TRBD2. The CDR3 consists of 12 residues. V lost 6 bases to trimming and J lost 9 bases; unmatched junction nucleotides: 5. The germline gives CDR1 MNHEY, CDR2 SVGAGI. CDR3 DNA sequence: TGTGCCAGCAGCCCGGGGGGAATCATTCAGTACTTC. Its translation is CASSPGGIIQYF.

On this clonotype: A read error may account for a junction end that differs from germline. The CDR3 region has the DNA TGTGCCAACAGAGGGGTGGAGCTCATTTGTATCTTT. Protein product: CANRGVELICIF. The chain links TRBV12-3 or TRBV12-4 to TRBJ1-1, with D perhaps TRBD1 (5 bases). CDR3 length: 12 residues.

This clonotype came up many times. DNA of the CDR3: TGTGCCAGCACCGGAGGGGAGACCCAGTACTTC. It encodes CASTGGETQYF. The chain joins TRBV6-5 to TRBJ2-5; possible D gene TRBD2, 6 bases. Germline loops: CDR1 MNHEY, CDR2 SVGAGI. This CDR3 is built from 11 residues. Trimming took 7 bases from V and 5 from J, leaving 8 bases between them.

This clonotype was seen a handful of times. This chain uses TRBV12-3 or TRBV12-4 with TRBJ1-1, with 11 bases matching TRBD1. The trim removed 3 bases at V and 5 bases at J, leaving 8 bases unmatched. The CDR3 length is 16 residues. Here the CDR3 reads CASSFVLGTGGTEAFF. The CDR3 DNA follows: TGTGCCAGCAGTTTTGTCCTTGGGACAGGGGGTACTGAAGCTTTCTTT.

V usage is TRBV6-2 or TRBV6-3 and J usage is TRBJ2-7; D remains ambiguous. CDR3 length: 12 amino acids. CDR1 and CDR2 (germline): MNHEY, SVGEGT. The ends were cut back, 5 bases at V and 5 bases at J, with 10 bases in the middle. CDR3 nucleotides: TGTGCCAGCAGTCAGCCTCTTCACGAGCAGTACGTC. Translating gives CASSQPLHEQYV.

V usage is TRBV24-1 and J usage is TRBJ2-1, with 10 bases lining up with TRBD1. The junction had 9 bases not matched to a gene; V was cut back by 4 bases and J by 4 bases. Per the germline V gene, CDR1 is KGHDR and CDR2 is SFDVKD. The CDR3 extends over 17 amino acids. The CDR3 loop is CATSDPGTGDDYNEQFF. CDR3 bases: TGTGCCACCAGTGACCCCGGGACAGGGGACGATTACAATGAGCAGTTCTTC.

This clonotype was seen more than once but under ten times. The rearrangement links TRBV7-6 to TRBJ2-7, with 7 bases aligning to TRBD2. The CDR3 has 14 residues. Germline trimming cut 5 bases from V and 3 bases from J; bases unmatched to any gene: 7. Per germline, CDR1 SGHVS and CDR2 FNYEAQ. In DNA, the CDR3 is TGTGCCAGCAGCCGGGCTAGCGGAGACTACGAGCAGTACTTC. It yields the protein CASSRASGDYEQYF.

J is TRBJ2-7 and V is TRBV20-1; TRBD2 matches 12 bases. V shed 1 base, J shed 4 bases, and the junction held 2 bases outside the gene matches. CDR1 and CDR2 from the germline V gene are DFQATT and SNEGSKA (reference sequence). The CDR3 consists of 14 residues. The CDR3 coding sequence is TGCAGTGCTAGAGGAACTAGCGGGGGGTACGAGCAGTACGTC. This sequence encodes CSARGTSGGYEQYV.

As DNA, the CDR3 is TGTGCCAGCAGTTACGTTCCCCGCGTGGGACAGGGGTTTGGCTACACCTTC. Translation gives CASSYVPRVGQGFGYTF. The chain is built from TRBV6-6 and TRBJ1-2; 10 bases match TRBD1. V lost 2 bases to trimming and J lost 7 bases; unmatched junction nucleotides: 13. The CDR3 spans 17 residues. Germline V lookup: CDR1 MNHNY, CDR2 SVGAGI (reference sequence).

This clonotype was seen a few times. The rearrangement links TRBV12-3 or TRBV12-4 to TRBJ1-2; D is ambiguous. There are 13 residues in the CDR3. V lost 2 bases and J 2 bases, leaving 6 bases between the germline ends. The CDR3 DNA reads TGTGCCAGCAGTTTACAGTTAAACTATGGCTACACCTTC. Its translation is CASSLQLNYGYTF.

This clonotype has just one count. Here the CDR3 omits its conserved ending phenylalanine or tryptophan, so a read error is the likely source. This chain uses TRBV6-2 or TRBV6-3 with TRBJ1-1; unclear D gene. Trimming stripped 6 bases from V and 1 base from J, with 12 bases between. CDR3 size: 14 residues. Per the germline V gene, CDR1 is MNHEY and CDR2 is SVGEGT. In DNA, the CDR3 is TGTGCCAGCAGCCTATCCTCAACGAACACTGAAGCTTTCTTG. Residues: CASSLSSTNTEAFL.

As for this clonotype: The junction departs from germline at one end; a sequencing error may be responsible. V usage is TRBV7-2 and J usage is TRBJ1-5; the D gene is possibly TRBD1 (5 bases). Germline V gene lookup returns CDR1 SGHTA and CDR2 FQGNSA. The CDR3 spans 15 residues. The CDR3: CVSSPFPGGNQPQHF. The DNA of the CDR3 is TGTGTCAGCAGCCCCTTCCCGGGGGGCAATCAGCCCCAGCATTTT.

This clonotype was found a few times. The chain carries TRBV6-1 and TRBJ2-7; D unclear. In germline, CDR1 is MNHNS, CDR2 SASEGT. Between the trimmed V and J ends, which lost 8 bases and 5 bases, there was a span of 7 bases. This CDR3 comprises 10 residues. DNA of the CDR3: TGTGCCAGCGGGTGGAACGAGCAGTACTTC. Protein sequence: CASGWNEQYF.

This clonotype was picked up many times. The V call is TRBV12-3 or TRBV12-4, the J call TRBJ1-1; D remains ambiguous. Trimming left V 5 bases short and J 2 bases short, with 12 bases between. This CDR3 has 14 residues. CDR3 amino acids: CASSAPVYNTEAFF. The CDR3, as DNA: TGTGCCAGCAGTGCACCCGTGTATAACACTGAAGCTTTCTTT.

This chain connects TRBV7-6 to TRBJ1-4, with D tentatively TRBD1 (6 bases). This CDR3 has 15 amino acids. Germline CDR1 SGHVS, CDR2 FNYEAQ. Trimming shortened V by 5 bases and J by 8 bases, and 18 bases separated the two germline ends. CDR3 residues: CASSQWRGQGEKLFF. The CDR3 nucleotides read TGTGCCAGCAGCCAGTGGAGGGGCCAGGGGGAAAAACTGTTTTTT. Full variable domain (remainder filled in from reference TRBV7-6 and TRBJ1-4): GAGVSQSPRYKVTKRGQDVALRCDPISGHVSLYWYRQALGQGPEFLTYFNYEAQQDKSGLPNDRFSAERPEGSISTLTIQRTEQRDSAMYRCASSQWRGQGEKLFFGSGTQLSVL.

The chain employs TRBV6-1 and TRBJ1-4; D is ambiguous. The CDR3 extends over 13 amino acids. Germline V lookup: CDR1 MNHNS, CDR2 SASEGT. V was shortened by 7 bases and J by 10 bases, with 16 bases between the two germline ends. The CDR3 DNA is TGTGCCAGCACCGGGGAGTCACAAGGAAAACTGTTTTTT. This translates into CASTGESQGKLFF.